This T cell receptor beta chain originates from a study of shared T cell receptors in the human thymus. There are a few counts of this clone. The same CDR3 arises from other DNA sequences in this sample as well. CDR1 is SGHNT and CDR2 is YYREEE in the germline V gene (reference sequence). This CDR3 comprises 11 residues. V gave up 3 bases and J gave up 1 base, with 2 bases separating them. Clones were read by immunoSEQ multiplex PCR, and TCRdb kept only the in-frame ones, dropping some. Among roughly 700,000 clones, approximately 87% were seen once, and the ten largest hold around 0.01%. The data were also submitted as part of a second study, on human thymus T cells. That study reports: Related work showed strongly overlapping thymic repertoires across unrelated individuals.

The chain carries TRBV5-4 and TRBJ2-7; no firm D call. The source is a boy in the first two years of life with a congenital heart defect. Source material: thymocytes. Here the CDR3 DNA reads TGTGCCAGCAGCTCGTCCTACGAGCAGTACTTC. Protein: CASSSSYEQYF.